These 10 T cell receptor beta chains were sequenced from one sample in a study of T cell responses to AZD1222 COVID-19 vaccine. Profiled with immunoSEQ multiplex PCR; TCRdb holds only in-frame clones, not every one. The sample contains over 45,000 clones, around nine tenths of which appear only once. The sample here was peripheral blood, taken 28 days after the second AZD1222 dose. These receptors came from an adult who received the AZD1222 COVID-19 vaccine.

CDR3 in amino acids: CASSPLFGDLSYEQYF. In DNA form, the CDR3 reads TGTGCCAGCAGCCCACTGTTTGGGGACCTCTCCTACGAGCAGTACTTC. The gene calls are TRBV25-1 and TRBJ2-7; D is tentatively TRBD1 or TRBD2 (5 bases each). The CDR3 runs to 16 residues. The germline V gene encodes CDR1 MGHDK and CDR2 SYGVNS. The V gene lost 6 bases and the J gene lost 0 bases, with 18 bases spanning the gap.

This chain links TRBV5-1 with TRBJ2-7; D remains ambiguous. The V gene lost 4 bases and the J gene lost 3 bases, with 17 bases spanning the gap. Germline CDR1 is SGHRS and CDR2 is YFSETQ. This CDR3 comprises 15 residues. The CDR3 DNA is TGCGCCAGCAGCAACCCCGAGACGACCTACTACGAGCAGTACTTC. It is translated as CASSNPETTYYEQYF. Combining the CDR3 with reference TRBV5-1 and TRBJ2-7 gives the whole variable domain KAGVTQTPRYLIKTRGQQVTLSCSPISGHRSVSWYQQTPGQGLQFLFEYFSETQRNKGNFPGRFSGRQFSNSRSEMNVSTLELGDSALYLCASSNPETTYYEQYFGPGTRLTVT.

V and J are TRBV7-6 and TRBJ2-5, with D possibly matching TRBD2 (5 bases). This CDR3 is 14 amino acids long. Germline V gives CDR1 SGHVS, CDR2 FNYEAQ. Trimming shortened V by 5 bases and J by 4 bases, and 14 bases separated the two germline ends. CDR3 nucleotides: TGTGCCAGCAGCACGCCTGGACTTTCAGAGACCCAGTACTTC. Translating it yields CASSTPGLSETQYF.

V is TRBV7-2 and J is TRBJ2-5; 9 nucleotides line up with TRBD2. Germline values: CDR1 SGHTA, CDR2 FQGNSA. This CDR3 spans 15 amino acids. V gave up 7 bases and J gave up 5 bases; unmatched junction bases: 11. Here the CDR3 DNA reads TGTGCCAGCAACCTCCTGGGAGCGGGAGGTGAGACCCAGTACTTC. Its protein product is CASNLLGAGGETQYF.

In this sample, this clone turned up once. The rearrangement joins TRBV18 to TRBJ2-3; 12 bases match TRBD2. This CDR3 spans 16 amino acids. V gave up 0 bases and J gave up 5 bases; unmatched junction bases: 3. The V gene's germline CDR1 is KGHSH and CDR2 LQKENI. CDR3 DNA sequence: TGTGCCAGCTCACCACCGCAACTAGCGGGGGGAGATACGCAGTATTTT. It encodes CASSPPQLAGGDTQYF.

V and J are TRBV28 and TRBJ2-2, with TRBD1 matching over 7 bases. The CDR3 extends over 15 amino acids. Germline-derived CDR1 and CDR2 are MDHEN and SYDVKM. Trimming removed 6 bases from V and 2 bases from J; junction bases left unmatched: 6. CDR3 DNA sequence: TGTGCCAGCAGCCCACAGGGGATCAACACCGGGGAGCTGTTTTTT. Translation gives CASSPQGINTGELFF.

The rearrangement joins TRBV6-6 to TRBJ2-7; TRBD2 is a possible D gene (5 bases). Germline loops: CDR1 MNHNY, CDR2 SVGAGI (reference sequence). V was clipped by 6 bases and J by 6 bases, with 15 bases between them. The CDR3 sequence is 13 residues long. The CDR3 nucleotides read TGTGCCAGCAGCTTTAGGACTGCGCCCGAGCAGTACTTC. It encodes CASSFRTAPEQYF.

This chain joins TRBV3-1 (or the pseudogene TRBV3-2) and TRBJ2-3; TRBD2 agrees at 11 bases. This CDR3 spans 16 amino acids. After removal of 6 bases from V and 5 bases from J, the junction contained 10 bases not matched to a gene. Germline lookup yields CDR1 LGHDT and CDR2 YNNKEL (reference sequence). The CDR3 sequence is CASSFSLAGELDTQYF. CDR3 DNA: TGTGCCAGCAGTTTCTCACTAGCGGGAGAATTAGATACGCAGTATTTT.

The gene calls are TRBV6-5 and TRBJ2-5, with unresolved D. Per germline, CDR1 MNHEY and CDR2 SVGAGI. V lost 6 bases and J 5 bases, leaving 16 bases between the germline ends. This CDR3 is built from 14 residues. The CDR3 sequence is CASSPQEFGETQYF. CDR3 sequence (DNA): TGTGCCAGCAGCCCGCAGGAGTTTGGGGAGACCCAGTACTTC.

The chain links TRBV10-3 to TRBJ1-2; no reliable D call. Trimming removed 4 bases at V and 3 bases at J, with 12 bases between. Germline CDR1 ENHRY, CDR2 SYGVKD. CDR3 length: 14 residues. CDR3: CAISVSKGDYGYTF. In DNA, the CDR3 is TGTGCCATCAGTGTGTCGAAGGGCGACTATGGCTACACCTTC.